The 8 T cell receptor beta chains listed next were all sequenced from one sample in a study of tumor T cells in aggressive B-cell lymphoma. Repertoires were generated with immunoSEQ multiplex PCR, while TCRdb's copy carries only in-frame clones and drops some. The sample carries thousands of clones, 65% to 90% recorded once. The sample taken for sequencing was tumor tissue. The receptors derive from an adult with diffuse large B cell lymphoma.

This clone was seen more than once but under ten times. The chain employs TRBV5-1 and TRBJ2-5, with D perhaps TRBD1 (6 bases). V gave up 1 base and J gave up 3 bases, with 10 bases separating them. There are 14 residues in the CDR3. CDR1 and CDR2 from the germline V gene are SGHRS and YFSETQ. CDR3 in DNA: TGCGCCAGCAGCTTGTCAGGGGCGGAAGAGACCCAGTACTTC. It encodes CASSLSGAEETQYF.

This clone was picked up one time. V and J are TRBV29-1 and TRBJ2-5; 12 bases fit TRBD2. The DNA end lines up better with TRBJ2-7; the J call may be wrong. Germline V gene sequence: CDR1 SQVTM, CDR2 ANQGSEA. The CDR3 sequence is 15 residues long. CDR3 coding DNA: TGCAGCGTTTCCTCCGGACTAGCGGGATACTACGAGCAGTACTTC. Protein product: CSVSSGLAGYYEQYF.

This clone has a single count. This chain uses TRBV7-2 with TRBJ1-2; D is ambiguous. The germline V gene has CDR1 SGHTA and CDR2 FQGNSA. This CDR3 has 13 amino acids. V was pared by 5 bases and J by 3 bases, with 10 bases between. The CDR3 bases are TGTGCCAGCAGCCCCGGGAGCTACTATGGCTACACCTTC. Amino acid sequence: CASSPGSYYGYTF.

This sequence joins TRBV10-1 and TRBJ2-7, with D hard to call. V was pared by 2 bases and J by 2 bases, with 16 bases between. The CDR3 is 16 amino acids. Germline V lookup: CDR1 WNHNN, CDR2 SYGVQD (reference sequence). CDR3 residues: CASSEAGTIGAYEQYF. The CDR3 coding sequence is TGCGCCAGCAGTGAGGCTGGAACTATTGGCGCCTACGAGCAGTACTTC.

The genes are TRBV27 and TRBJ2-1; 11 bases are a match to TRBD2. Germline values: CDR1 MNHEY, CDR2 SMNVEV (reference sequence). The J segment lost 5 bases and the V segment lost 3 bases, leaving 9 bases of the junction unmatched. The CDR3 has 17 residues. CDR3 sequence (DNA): TGTGCCAGCAGTTTCAATCCACTAGCGGGAGTTGACAATGAGCAGTTCTTC. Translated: CASSFNPLAGVDNEQFF.

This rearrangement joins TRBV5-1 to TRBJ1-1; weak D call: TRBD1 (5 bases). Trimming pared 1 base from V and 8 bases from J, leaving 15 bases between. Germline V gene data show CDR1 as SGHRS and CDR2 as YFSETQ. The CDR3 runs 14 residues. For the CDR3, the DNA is TGCGCCAGCAGCTTGAGGATGGGCAGGGTCGAAGCTTTCTTT. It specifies CASSLRMGRVEAFF.

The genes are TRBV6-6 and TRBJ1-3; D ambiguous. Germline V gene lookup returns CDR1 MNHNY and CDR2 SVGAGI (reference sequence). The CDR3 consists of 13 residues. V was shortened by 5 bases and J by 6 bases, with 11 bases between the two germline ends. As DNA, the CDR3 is TGTGCCAGCAGTGACGGACTAGAAAACACCATATATTTT. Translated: CASSDGLENTIYF.

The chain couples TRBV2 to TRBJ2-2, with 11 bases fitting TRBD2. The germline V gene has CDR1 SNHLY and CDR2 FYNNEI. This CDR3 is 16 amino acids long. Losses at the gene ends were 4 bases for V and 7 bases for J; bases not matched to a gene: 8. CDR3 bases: TGTGCCAGCAGTGTAGTAGCGGGGGGGCCTAACGGGGAGCTGTTTTTT. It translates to CASSVVAGGPNGELFF.